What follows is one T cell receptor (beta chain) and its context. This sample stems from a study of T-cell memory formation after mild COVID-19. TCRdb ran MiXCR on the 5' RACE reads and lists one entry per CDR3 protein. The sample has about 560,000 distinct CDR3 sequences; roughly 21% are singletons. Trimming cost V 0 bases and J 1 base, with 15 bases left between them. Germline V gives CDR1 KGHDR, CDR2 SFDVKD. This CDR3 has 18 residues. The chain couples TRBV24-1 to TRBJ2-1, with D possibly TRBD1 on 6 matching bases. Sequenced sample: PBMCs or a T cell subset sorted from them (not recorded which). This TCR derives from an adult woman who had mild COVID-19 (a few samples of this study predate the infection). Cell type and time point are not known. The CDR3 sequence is CATSDLIGAGESYNEQFF. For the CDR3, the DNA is TGTGCCACCAGTGATTTGATCGGGGCAGGGGAATCCTACAATGAGCAGTTCTTC.